A selection of T cell receptor beta chains follows, all from one sample in a study of blood T cell repertoires in COVID-19. Sequencing used immunoSEQ multiplex PCR; TCRdb keeps in-frame clones, though not all of them. In the table there are 360,000 or so clones, under 90% of which are singletons. Sequencing was done on a sample of PBMCs or T cells enriched from blood (not recorded which). These receptors were obtained from a woman in her twenties or thirties who had recovered from COVID-19. CDR3s include the opening cysteine and the closing phenylalanine or tryptophan. Fields, in order: D gene, V gene, J gene, clone size, CDR3 protein, CDR3 DNA. The D gene is left open where the match is weak. Size values are once, few and many counts, or a class for expanded clones, and some rows have none.

d_call: -
v_call: TRBV5-1
j_call: TRBJ2-3
clone_size: -
cdr3_aa: CASSDSLLGGTDTQYF
cdr3_nt: TGCGCCAGCAGCGACTCCCTACTAGGAGGCACAGATACGCAGTATTTT

d_call: -
v_call: TRBV5-1
j_call: TRBJ2-7
clone_size: -
cdr3_aa: CASSLDRSPFYEQYF
cdr3_nt: TGCGCCAGCAGCTTGGACCGTAGTCCATTCTACGAGCAGTACTTC

d_call: TRBD1
v_call: TRBV11-2
j_call: TRBJ1-2
clone_size: -
cdr3_aa: CASSPLSGGYGYTF
cdr3_nt: TGTGCCAGCAGCCCCCTGTCAGGGGGCTATGGCTACACCTTC

d_call: TRBD1
v_call: TRBV6-5
j_call: TRBJ1-6
clone_size: -
cdr3_aa: CASRMGTDNSPLHF
cdr3_nt: TGTGCCAGCAGAATGGGGACAGATAATTCACCCCTCCACTTT

d_call: TRBD1
v_call: TRBV30
j_call: TRBJ1-5
clone_size: -
cdr3_aa: CAWSSLGTAQPQHF
cdr3_nt: TGTGCCTGGAGTTCCTTGGGGACAGCACAGCCCCAGCATTTT

d_call: -
v_call: TRBV4-3
j_call: TRBJ2-6
clone_size: -
cdr3_aa: CASSQDSSGANVLTF
cdr3_nt: TGCGCCAGCAGCCAAGACAGCTCTGGGGCCAACGTCCTGACTTTC

d_call: TRBD1
v_call: TRBV19
j_call: TRBJ1-5
clone_size: -
cdr3_aa: CASSPVGQGAQPQHF
cdr3_nt: TGTGCCAGTAGTCCCGTGGGACAGGGGGCCCAGCCCCAGCATTTT

d_call: -
v_call: TRBV19
j_call: TRBJ1-5
clone_size: -
cdr3_aa: CASSTHPGQSNQPQHF
cdr3_nt: TGTGCCAGTAGTACCCATCCGGGACAAAGCAATCAGCCCCAGCATTTT

d_call: -
v_call: TRBV27
j_call: TRBJ1-5
clone_size: -
cdr3_aa: CASGWASNQPQHF
cdr3_nt: TGTGCCAGTGGATGGGCTAGCAATCAGCCCCAGCATTTT

d_call: -
v_call: TRBV4-2
j_call: TRBJ2-3
clone_size: -
cdr3_aa: CASSQDHSGGLIDTQYF
cdr3_nt: TGTGCCAGCAGCCAAGATCACTCCGGGGGGCTAATAGATACGCAGTATTTT

d_call: -
v_call: TRBV4-1
j_call: TRBJ1-1
clone_size: -
cdr3_aa: CASSHSQGLNTEAFF
cdr3_nt: TGCGCCAGCAGCCATTCACAGGGTTTAAACACTGAAGCTTTCTTT

d_call: TRBD2
v_call: TRBV18
j_call: TRBJ2-5
clone_size: -
cdr3_aa: CASSPTAGTSVETQYF
cdr3_nt: TGTGCCAGCTCACCTACCGCCGGGACTAGCGTTGAGACCCAGTACTTC

d_call: TRBD1
v_call: TRBV27
j_call: TRBJ2-7
clone_size: once
cdr3_aa: CASSRQGPYEQYF
cdr3_nt: TGTGCCAGCAGTCGACAGGGCCCCTACGAGCAGTACTTC

d_call: -
v_call: TRBV9
j_call: TRBJ1-2
clone_size: -
cdr3_aa: CASSSTSDSYYGYTF
cdr3_nt: TGTGCCAGCAGCTCCACTTCCGACTCTTACTATGGCTACACCTTC

d_call: TRBD1
v_call: TRBV6-4
j_call: TRBJ2-1
clone_size: few
cdr3_aa: CASSRTGNNEQFF
cdr3_nt: TGTGCCAGCAGCAGGACAGGAAACAATGAGCAGTTCTTC